This TCR beta chain was recorded in a study of blood T cell repertoires in COVID-19. Study context: Researchers got acute and convalescent COVID-19 samples from the United States, Italy and Spain. PBMCs, B-cell-depleted T cells, or T cells were the source of the cDNA or gDNA that made up the material.

Original data processing: Reference gene primer amplification in the assay estimated nucleated cell counts. Some clones are missing from TCRdb's copy, which holds only in-frame ones; the method was immunoSEQ multiplex PCR. From that table come the V and J calls and clone size; the DNA was used to work out D and trimming. There are 51,000 or so clones in the sample; under 90% occur only once, and more than 7% lies in the top ten. Sample: peripheral blood. The origin of this receptor is a man older than 75 with active or convalescent COVID-19.

The CDR3 here is CASSLVAGESTQYF. CDR3 DNA: TGCGCCAGCAGCTTGGTAGCGGGAGAGTCAACGCAGTATTTT. V is TRBV5-1 and J is TRBJ2-3, with 9 nucleotides matching TRBD2. Trimming at V came to 0 bases and at J to 9 bases, leaving 5 bases not matched to a gene. Germline V gene sequence: CDR1 SGHRS, CDR2 YFSETQ. The CDR3 is made up of 14 amino acids. Together with reference TRBV5-1 and TRBJ2-3, the CDR3 gives the full variable domain: KAGVTQTPRYLIKTRGQQVTLSCSPISGHRSVSWYQQTPGQGLQFLFEYFSETQRNKGNFPGRFSGRQFSNSRSEMNVSTLELGDSALYLCASSLVAGESTQYFGPGTRLTVL.